The entry below gives a single T cell receptor (beta chain) sequence along with its context. No antigen is known for it. No much larger clone exists at a distance of one base, and base qualities are not known. This sample was taken from a study of blood T cell repertoires in COVID-19 (dated by TCRdb to 2020 to 2022). For the wider study: The collaborator samples originated in the United States, Italy and Spain and spanned the acute and convalescent phases of COVID-19. The prospective study material was composed of cDNA or gDNA derived from T cells, B-cell-depleted T cells, or PBMCs. The dataset comprised deeply sampled blood TCRbeta repertoires from subjects exposed to, actively infected with, or recovered from COVID-19. A freely available public database, intended as a resource for researchers studying the immune response to SARS-CoV-2, is where the repertoires were released. The samples were drawn from the first 160 participants of the ongoing ImmuneRACE study and from 950 to 1,500 subjects provided by 6 global collaborators. The sample metadata nearly always contained a de-identified subject ID, COVID-19 status, age in years and sex. Where available, HLA class I and class II types were taken from metadata supplied by the sample provider and were not determined by assay-based typing.

TCRbeta CDR3 regions were amplified from genomic DNA by means of the immunoSEQ Assay, a bias-controlled multiplex PCR. The authors' pipeline ran thus. Nucleated cell counts per sample were estimated from amplification of reference gene primers within the assay. Sequence reads were collapsed and filtered to measure the absolute abundance of every unique TCRbeta CDR3 rearrangement. Productive Simpson clonality was computed per sample as the square root of Simpson's diversity index over productive rearrangements. TCRdb mirrors the immuneACCESS table, restricted to in-frame sequences. Some clones are absent from its copies; in checked studies, under half trace to an unresolved V gene, and the reason for the others is unknown. V, J and clone size are those of that table, while D and trimming were read from the DNA. For this sample the table gives more than 150,000 clones, of which roughly 86% were detected only once. The ten most abundant clones make up 2% to 3% of the sample.

What the work shows at the level of the full study, not this receptor alone: Clinical and demographic metadata were provided uncurated, with the amount varying by source and participant.

Collaborating institutions collected whole blood in K2EDTA tubes following their own protocols. For TCRbeta analysis, collaborators shipped samples in one of three forms: frozen whole blood, isolated PBMCs, or DNA extracted from either of those sample types. The V and J ends are trimmed by 0 bases and 3 bases, leaving 18 bases between them. The germline V gene supplies CDR1 LGHNA and CDR2 YSLEER. The CDR3 numbers 18 residues from cysteine through phenylalanine. Only the CDR3 portion is preserved as DNA: 54 bases, with reading frame beginning at the first base. The chain is assembled from TRBV4-3 and TRBJ1-5; a weak D assignment points to TRBD1 (5 bases agree). This receptor was taken from a man aged 35 to 55 with active or convalescent COVID-19. The sample taken for sequencing was peripheral blood. The nucleotide sequence is given as TGCGCCAGCAGCCAAGATTTAATTGGGGCCAGGGTCAATCAGCCCCAGCATTTT. It translates to CASSQDLIGARVNQPQHF.